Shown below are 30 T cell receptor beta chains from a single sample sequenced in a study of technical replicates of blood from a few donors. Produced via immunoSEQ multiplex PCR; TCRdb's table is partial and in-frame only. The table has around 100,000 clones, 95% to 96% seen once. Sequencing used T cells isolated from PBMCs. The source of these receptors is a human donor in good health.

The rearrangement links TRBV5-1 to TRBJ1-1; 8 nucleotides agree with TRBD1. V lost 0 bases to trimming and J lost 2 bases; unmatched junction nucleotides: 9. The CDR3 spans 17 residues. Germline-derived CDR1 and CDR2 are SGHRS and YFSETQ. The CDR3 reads CASSLAAGTGINTEAFF. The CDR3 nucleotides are TGCGCCAGCAGCTTGGCTGCCGGGACAGGCATAAACACTGAAGCTTTCTTT. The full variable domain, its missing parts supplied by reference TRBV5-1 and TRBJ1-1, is KAGVTQTPRYLIKTRGQQVTLSCSPISGHRSVSWYQQTPGQGLQFLFEYFSETQRNKGNFPGRFSGRQFSNSRSEMNVSTLELGDSALYLCASSLAAGTGINTEAFFGQGTRLTVV.

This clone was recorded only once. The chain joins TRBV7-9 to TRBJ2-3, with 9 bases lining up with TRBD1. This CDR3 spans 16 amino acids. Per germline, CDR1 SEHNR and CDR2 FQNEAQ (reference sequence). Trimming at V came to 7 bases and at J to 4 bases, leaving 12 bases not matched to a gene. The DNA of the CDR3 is TGTGCCAGCATCGATGCAGGGACAGGGTCTCCAGATACGCAGTATTTT. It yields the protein CASIDAGTGSPDTQYF.

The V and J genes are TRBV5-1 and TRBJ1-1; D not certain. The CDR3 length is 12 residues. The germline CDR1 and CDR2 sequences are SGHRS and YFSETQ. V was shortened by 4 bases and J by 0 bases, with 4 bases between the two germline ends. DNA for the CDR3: TGCGCCAGCAGCGAGGTGAACACTGAAGCTTTCTTT. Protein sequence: CASSEVNTEAFF. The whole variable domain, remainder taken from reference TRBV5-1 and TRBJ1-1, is KAGVTQTPRYLIKTRGQQVTLSCSPISGHRSVSWYQQTPGQGLQFLFEYFSETQRNKGNFPGRFSGRQFSNSRSEMNVSTLELGDSALYLCASSEVNTEAFFGQGTRLTVV.

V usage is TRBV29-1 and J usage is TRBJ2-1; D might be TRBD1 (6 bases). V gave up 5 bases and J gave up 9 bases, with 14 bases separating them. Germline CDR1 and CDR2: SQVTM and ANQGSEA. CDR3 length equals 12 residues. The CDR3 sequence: CSVNRANGEQFF. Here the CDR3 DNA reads TGCAGCGTTAACAGGGCCAACGGTGAGCAGTTCTTC.

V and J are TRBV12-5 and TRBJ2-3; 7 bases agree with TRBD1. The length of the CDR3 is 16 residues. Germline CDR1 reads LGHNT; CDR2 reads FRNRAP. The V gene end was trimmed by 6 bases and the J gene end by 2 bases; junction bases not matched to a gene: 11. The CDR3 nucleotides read TGTGCTAGTGGCTTCACGACAGGGTCGCTCACAGATACGCAGTATTTT. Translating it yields CASGFTTGSLTDTQYF.

CDR3 sequence reads: CAISLGGTNSALKTQYF. The CDR3 bases are TGTGCCATCAGCCTGGGGGGGACAAACTCCGCTTTAAAGACCCAGTACTTC. The chain joins TRBV10-3 to TRBJ2-5, with a tentative D call TRBD2 (7 bases). Germline CDR1 is ENHRY and CDR2 is SYGVKD. The ends were cut back, 6 bases at V and 6 bases at J, with 26 bases in the middle. The CDR3 covers 17 residues.

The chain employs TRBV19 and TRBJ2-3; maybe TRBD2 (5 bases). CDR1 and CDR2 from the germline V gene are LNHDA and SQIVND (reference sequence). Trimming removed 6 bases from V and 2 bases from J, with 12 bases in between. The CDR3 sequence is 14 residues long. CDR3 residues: CASSDTRNTDTQYF. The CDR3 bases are TGTGCCAGTAGCGATACTAGGAACACAGATACGCAGTATTTT.

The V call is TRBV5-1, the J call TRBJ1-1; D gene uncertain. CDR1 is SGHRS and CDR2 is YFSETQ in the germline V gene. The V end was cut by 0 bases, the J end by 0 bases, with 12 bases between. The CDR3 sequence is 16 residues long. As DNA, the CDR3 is TGCGCCAGCAGCTTGGACACTAAGGCCATGAACACTGAAGCTTTCTTT. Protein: CASSLDTKAMNTEAFF.

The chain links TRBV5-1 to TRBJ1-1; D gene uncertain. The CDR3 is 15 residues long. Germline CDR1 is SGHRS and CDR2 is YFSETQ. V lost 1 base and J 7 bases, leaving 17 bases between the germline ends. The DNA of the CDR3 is TGCGCCAGCAGCTTGTACGACACCGGGGTCTTTGAAGCTTTCTTT. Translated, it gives CASSLYDTGVFEAFF.

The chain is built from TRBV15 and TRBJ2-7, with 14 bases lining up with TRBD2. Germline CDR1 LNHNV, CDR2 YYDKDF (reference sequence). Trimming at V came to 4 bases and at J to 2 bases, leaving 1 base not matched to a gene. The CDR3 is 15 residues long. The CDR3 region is CATSTGLAGAYEQYF. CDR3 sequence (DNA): TGTGCCACCAGCACGGGACTAGCGGGAGCCTACGAGCAGTACTTC.

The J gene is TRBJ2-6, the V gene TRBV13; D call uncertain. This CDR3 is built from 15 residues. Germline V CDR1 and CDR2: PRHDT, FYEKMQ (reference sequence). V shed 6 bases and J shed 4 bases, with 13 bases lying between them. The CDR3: CASSHRTPGANVLTF. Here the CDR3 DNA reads TGTGCCAGCAGTCATCGTACACCCGGGGCCAACGTCCTGACTTTC. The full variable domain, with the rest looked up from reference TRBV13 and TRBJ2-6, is AAGVIQSPRHLIKEKRETATLKCYPIPRHDTVYWYQQGPGQDPQFLISFYEKMQSDKGSIPDRFSAQQFSDYHSELNMSSLELGDSALYFCASSHRTPGANVLTFGAGSRLTVL.

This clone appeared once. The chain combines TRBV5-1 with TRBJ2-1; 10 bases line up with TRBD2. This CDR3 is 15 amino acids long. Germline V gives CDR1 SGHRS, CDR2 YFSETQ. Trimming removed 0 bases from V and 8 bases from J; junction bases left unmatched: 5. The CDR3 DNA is TGCGCCAGCAGCTTGGCTAGCGGGAGTAGGCATGAGCAGTTCTTC. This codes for CASSLASGSRHEQFF.

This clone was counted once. CDR3 residues: CASSLAGPGGRWNEQFF. The CDR3 DNA is TGTGCCAGCAGCTTAGCAGGTCCGGGGGGCCGGTGGAATGAGCAGTTCTTC. The V and J genes are TRBV7-8 and TRBJ2-1, with a weak D call TRBD2 (7 bases). The CDR3 has 17 amino acids. Trimming took 0 bases from V and 7 from J, leaving 19 bases between them. In germline, CDR1 is SGHVS, CDR2 FQNEAQ.

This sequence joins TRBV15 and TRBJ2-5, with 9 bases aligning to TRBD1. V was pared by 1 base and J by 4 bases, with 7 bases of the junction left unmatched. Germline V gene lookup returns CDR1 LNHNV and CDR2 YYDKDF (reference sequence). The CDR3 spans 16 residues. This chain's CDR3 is CATSRGGTGSRETQYF. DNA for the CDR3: TGTGCCACCAGCAGAGGTGGGACAGGGTCACGAGAGACCCAGTACTTC.

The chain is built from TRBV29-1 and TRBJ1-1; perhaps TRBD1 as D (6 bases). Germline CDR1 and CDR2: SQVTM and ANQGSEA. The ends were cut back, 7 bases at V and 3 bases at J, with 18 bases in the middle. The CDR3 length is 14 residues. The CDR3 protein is CSAPEKGGYTEAFF. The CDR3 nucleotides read TGCAGCGCTCCAGAGAAGGGGGGGTACACTGAAGCTTTCTTT.

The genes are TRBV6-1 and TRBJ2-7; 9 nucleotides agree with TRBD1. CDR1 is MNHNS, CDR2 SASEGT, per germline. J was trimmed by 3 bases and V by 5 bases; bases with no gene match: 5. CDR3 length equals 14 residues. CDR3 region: CASSWDRADYEQYF. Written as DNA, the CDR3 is TGTGCCAGCAGTTGGGACAGGGCTGACTACGAGCAGTACTTC.

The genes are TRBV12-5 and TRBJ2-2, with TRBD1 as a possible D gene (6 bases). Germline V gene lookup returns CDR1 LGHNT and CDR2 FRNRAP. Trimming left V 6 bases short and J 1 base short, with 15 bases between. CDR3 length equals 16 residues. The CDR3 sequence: CASGYRALRNTGELFF. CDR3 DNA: TGTGCTAGTGGCTACAGGGCCCTAAGGAACACCGGGGAGCTGTTTTTT.

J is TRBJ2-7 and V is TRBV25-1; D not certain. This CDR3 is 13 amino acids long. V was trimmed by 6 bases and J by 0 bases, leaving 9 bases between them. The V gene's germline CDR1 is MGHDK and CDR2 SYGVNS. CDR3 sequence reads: CASRSPGSYEQYF. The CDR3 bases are TGTGCCAGCAGAAGCCCAGGCTCCTACGAGCAGTACTTC.

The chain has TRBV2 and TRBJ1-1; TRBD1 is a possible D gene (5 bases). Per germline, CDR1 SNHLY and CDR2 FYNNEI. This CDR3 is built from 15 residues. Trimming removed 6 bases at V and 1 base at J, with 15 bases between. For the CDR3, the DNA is TGTGCCAGCAGGCGGGAGGGGAGTCAGAACACTGAAGCTTTCTTT. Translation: CASRREGSQNTEAFF.

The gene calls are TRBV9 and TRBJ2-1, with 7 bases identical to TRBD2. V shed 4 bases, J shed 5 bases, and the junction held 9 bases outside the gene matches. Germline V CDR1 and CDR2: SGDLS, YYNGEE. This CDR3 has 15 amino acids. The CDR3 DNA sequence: TGTGCCAGCAGCCCCCAGGCTAGCGGCCACAATGAGCAGTTCTTC. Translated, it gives CASSPQASGHNEQFF.

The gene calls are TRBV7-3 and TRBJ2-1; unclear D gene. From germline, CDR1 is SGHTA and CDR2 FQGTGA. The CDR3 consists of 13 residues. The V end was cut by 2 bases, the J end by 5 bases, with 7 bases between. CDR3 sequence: CASSLDWDNEQFF. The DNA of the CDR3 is TGTGCCAGCAGCTTAGACTGGGACAATGAGCAGTTCTTC.

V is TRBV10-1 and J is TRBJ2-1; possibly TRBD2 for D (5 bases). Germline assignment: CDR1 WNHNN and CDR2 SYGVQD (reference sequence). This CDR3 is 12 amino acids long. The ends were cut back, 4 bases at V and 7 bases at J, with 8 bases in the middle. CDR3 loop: CASSVRGNEQFF. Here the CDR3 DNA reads TGCGCCAGCAGTGTAAGAGGGAATGAGCAGTTCTTC.

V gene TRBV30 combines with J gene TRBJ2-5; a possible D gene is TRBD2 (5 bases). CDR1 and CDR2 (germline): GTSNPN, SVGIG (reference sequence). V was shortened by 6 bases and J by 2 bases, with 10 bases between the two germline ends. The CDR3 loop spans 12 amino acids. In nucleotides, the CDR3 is TGTGCCTGTTATAGGACTCAAGAGACCCAGTACTTC. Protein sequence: CACYRTQETQYF. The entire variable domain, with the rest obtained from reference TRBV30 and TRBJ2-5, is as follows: SQTIHQWPATLVQPVGSPLSLECTVEGTSNPNLYWYRQAAGRGLQLLFYSVGIGQISSEVPQNLSASRPQDRQFILSSKKLLLSDSGFYLCACYRTQETQYFGPGTRLLVL.

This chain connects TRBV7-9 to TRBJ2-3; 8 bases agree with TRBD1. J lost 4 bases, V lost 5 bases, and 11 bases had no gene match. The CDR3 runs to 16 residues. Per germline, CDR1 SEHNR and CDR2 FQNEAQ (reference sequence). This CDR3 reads CASSDPGQGEADTQYF. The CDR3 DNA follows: TGTGCCAGCAGCGACCCCGGACAGGGAGAGGCAGATACGCAGTATTTT. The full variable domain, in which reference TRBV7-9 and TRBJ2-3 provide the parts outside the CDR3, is DTGVSQNPRHKITKRGQNVTFRCDPISEHNRLYWYRQTLGQGPEFLTYFQNEAQLEKSRLLSDRFSAERPKGSFSTLEIQRTEQGDSAMYLCASSDPGQGEADTQYFGPGTRLTVL.

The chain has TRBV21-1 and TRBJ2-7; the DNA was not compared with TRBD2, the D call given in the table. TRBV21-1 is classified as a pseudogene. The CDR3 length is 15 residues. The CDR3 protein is CASSSRLAGKGEQYF. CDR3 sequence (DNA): TGTGCCAGCAGCAGCCGACTAGCGGGAAAGGGAGAGCAGTACTTC.

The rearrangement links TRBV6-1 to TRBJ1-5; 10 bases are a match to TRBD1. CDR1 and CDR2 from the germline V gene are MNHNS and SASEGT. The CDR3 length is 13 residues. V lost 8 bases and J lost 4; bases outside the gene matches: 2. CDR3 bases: TGTGCCAGCCAGGACAGGGGGAATCAGCCCCAGCATTTT. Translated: CASQDRGNQPQHF.

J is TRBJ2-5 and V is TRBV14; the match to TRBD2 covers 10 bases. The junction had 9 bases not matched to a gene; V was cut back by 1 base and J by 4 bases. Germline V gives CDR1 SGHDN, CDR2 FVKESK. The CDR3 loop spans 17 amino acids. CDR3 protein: CASSQARAGTSVETQYF. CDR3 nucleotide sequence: TGTGCCAGCAGCCAAGCCCGAGCCGGGACTAGCGTAGAGACCCAGTACTTC.

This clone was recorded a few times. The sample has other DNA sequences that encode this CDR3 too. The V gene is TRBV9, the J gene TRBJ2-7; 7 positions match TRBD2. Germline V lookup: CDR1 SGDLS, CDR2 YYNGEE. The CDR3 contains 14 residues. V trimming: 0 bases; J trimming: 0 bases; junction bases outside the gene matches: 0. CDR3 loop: CASSVGGSSYEQYF. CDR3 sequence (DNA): TGTGCCAGCAGCGTAGGCGGGAGCTCCTACGAGCAGTACTTC.

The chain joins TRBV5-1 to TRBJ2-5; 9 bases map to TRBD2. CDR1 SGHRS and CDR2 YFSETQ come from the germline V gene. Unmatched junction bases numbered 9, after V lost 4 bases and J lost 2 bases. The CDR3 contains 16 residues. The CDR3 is CASSLRLAEIQETQYF. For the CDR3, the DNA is TGCGCCAGCAGCCTAAGACTAGCGGAAATACAAGAGACCCAGTACTTC. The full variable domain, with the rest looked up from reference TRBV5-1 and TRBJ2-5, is KAGVTQTPRYLIKTRGQQVTLSCSPISGHRSVSWYQQTPGQGLQFLFEYFSETQRNKGNFPGRFSGRQFSNSRSEMNVSTLELGDSALYLCASSLRLAEIQETQYFGPGTRLLVL.

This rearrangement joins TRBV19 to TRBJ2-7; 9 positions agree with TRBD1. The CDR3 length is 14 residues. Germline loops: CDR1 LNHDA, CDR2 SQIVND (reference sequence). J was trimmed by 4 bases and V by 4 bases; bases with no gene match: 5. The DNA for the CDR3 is TGTGCCAGTAGTACACAGGGGGCCCCTTACGAGCAGTACTTC. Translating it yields CASSTQGAPYEQYF.